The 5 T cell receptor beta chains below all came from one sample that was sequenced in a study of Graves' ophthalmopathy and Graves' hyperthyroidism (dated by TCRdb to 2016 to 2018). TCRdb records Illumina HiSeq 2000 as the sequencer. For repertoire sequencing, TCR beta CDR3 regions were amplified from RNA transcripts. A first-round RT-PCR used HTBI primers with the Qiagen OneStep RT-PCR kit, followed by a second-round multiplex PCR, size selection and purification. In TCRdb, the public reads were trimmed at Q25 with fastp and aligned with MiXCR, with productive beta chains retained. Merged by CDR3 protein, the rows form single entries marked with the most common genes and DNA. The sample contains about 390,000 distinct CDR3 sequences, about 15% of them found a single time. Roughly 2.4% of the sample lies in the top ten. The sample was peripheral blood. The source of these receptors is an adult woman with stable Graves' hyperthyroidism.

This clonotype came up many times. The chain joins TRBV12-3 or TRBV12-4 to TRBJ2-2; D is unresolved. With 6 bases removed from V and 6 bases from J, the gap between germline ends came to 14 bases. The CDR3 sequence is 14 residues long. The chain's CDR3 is CASRPLAQPGELFF. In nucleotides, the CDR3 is TGTGCCAGCAGACCGCTTGCACAGCCCGGGGAGCTGTTTTTT.

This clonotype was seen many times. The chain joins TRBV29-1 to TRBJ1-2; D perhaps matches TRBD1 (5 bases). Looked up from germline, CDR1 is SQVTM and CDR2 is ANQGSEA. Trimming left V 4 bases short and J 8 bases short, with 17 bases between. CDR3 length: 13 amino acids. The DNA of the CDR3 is TGCAGCGTTGTAGACGGGGGGATATCCGGCTACACCTTC. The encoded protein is CSVVDGGISGYTF.

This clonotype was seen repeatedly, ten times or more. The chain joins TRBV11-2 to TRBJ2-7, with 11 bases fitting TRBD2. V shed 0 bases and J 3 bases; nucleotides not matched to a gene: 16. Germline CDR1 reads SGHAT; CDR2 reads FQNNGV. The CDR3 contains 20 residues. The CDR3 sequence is CASSLEDLKTSGKRYYEQYF. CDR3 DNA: TGTGCCAGCAGCTTAGAGGACCTAAAGACTAGCGGGAAACGATACTACGAGCAGTACTTC.

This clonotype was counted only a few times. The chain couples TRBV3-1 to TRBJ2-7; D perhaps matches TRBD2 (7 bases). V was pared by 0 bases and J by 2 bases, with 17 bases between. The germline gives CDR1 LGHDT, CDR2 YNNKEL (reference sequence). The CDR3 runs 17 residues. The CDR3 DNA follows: TGTGCCAGCAGCCAAGATTGGGGTCGGGGGGCCGCCTACGAGCAGTACTTC. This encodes CASSQDWGRGAAYEQYF.

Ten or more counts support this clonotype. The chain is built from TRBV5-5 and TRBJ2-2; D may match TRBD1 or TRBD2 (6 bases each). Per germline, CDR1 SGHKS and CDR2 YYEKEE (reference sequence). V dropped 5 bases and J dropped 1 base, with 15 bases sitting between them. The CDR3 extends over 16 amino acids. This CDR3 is CASRARGQRNTGELFF. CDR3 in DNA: TGTGCCAGCAGAGCCCGGGGGCAAAGGAACACCGGGGAGCTGTTTTTT. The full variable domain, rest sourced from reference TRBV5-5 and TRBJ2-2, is DAGVTQSPTHLIKTRGQQVTLRCSPISGHKSVSWYQQVLGQGPQFIFQYYEKEERGRGNFPDRFSARQFPNYSSELNVNALLLGDSALYLCASRARGQRNTGELFFGEGSRLTVL.